What follows are 27 T cell receptor beta chains derived from one specimen sequenced in a study of radiation and T cells in renal cell carcinoma. TCRdb keeps only in-frame clones here, not all; method: immunoSEQ multiplex PCR. The sample consists of about 59,000 clones, 78% of them appearing once. This sample's time point: baseline pretreatment blood. Stated treatment: 15 Gy SBRT to primary tumor, nephrectomy 4 weeks later. This specimen was blood, taken from a patient whose treatment included radiotherapy and nephrectomy. The receptor set was obtained from a man aged 55 to 69 with renal cell carcinoma.

This clone was observed once. The rearrangement joins TRBV5-8 to TRBJ2-3, with a possible D match to TRBD1 (6 bases). Germline CDR1 is SGHTS and CDR2 is YDEGEE. The ends were cut back, 6 bases at V and 3 bases at J, with 11 bases in the middle. CDR3 length: 13 residues. The CDR3 here is CASIFRGTDTQYF. The DNA of the CDR3 is TGTGCCAGCATATTCAGGGGTACAGATACGCAGTATTTT.

This clone turned up a few times. The chain uses TRBV7-8 and TRBJ1-5; a possible D gene is TRBD1 (5 bases). This CDR3 is built from 16 residues. The V and J ends lost 8 bases and 4 bases respectively, with 21 bases between them. The V gene's germline CDR1 is SGHVS and CDR2 FQNEAQ. In nucleotides, the CDR3 is TGTGCCAGCGGACTTCGGGGGGACTTTTTTAATCAGCCCCAGCATTTT. Its protein product is CASGLRGDFFNQPQHF.

This clone turned up a few times. This chain uses TRBV9 with TRBJ1-1, with D unclear. Trimming left V 2 bases short and J 5 bases short, with 7 bases between. CDR3 length: 12 residues. Germline V gives CDR1 SGDLS, CDR2 YYNGEE. The CDR3 DNA is TGTGCCAGCAGCGTGGGAGGGACTGAAGCTTTCTTT. It codes for CASSVGGTEAFF.

The genes are TRBV27 and TRBJ2-4; D unclear. This CDR3 is 11 amino acids long. CDR1 is MNHEY and CDR2 is SMNVEV in the germline V gene (reference sequence). The DNA for the CDR3 is TGTCCTCCAAGGAGCAAAAACATTCAGTACTTC. Encoded protein: CPPRSKNIQYF.

This sequence joins TRBV6-6 and TRBJ1-1, with D unclear. The CDR3 is made up of 11 amino acids. Germline-derived CDR1 and CDR2 are MNHNY and SVGAGI (reference sequence). Deletions cut 5 bases from V and 3 bases from J, with 4 bases between. CDR3 bases: TGTGCCAGCAGTCCCTACACTGAAGCTTTCTTT. This encodes CASSPYTEAFF.

CDR3 coding DNA: TGTGCCAGCAGCCAAGATCTAGCGGGAAATCCTGCTGAGACCCAGTACTTC. It specifies CASSQDLAGNPAETQYF. The rearrangement links TRBV14 to TRBJ2-5; 9 bases align to TRBD2. Looked up from germline, CDR1 is SGHDN and CDR2 is FVKESK. The CDR3 totals 17 residues. J lost 5 bases, V lost 0 bases, and 10 bases had no gene match.

The V call is TRBV5-6, the J call TRBJ2-3, with 7 bases matching TRBD2. The germline V gene has CDR1 SGHDT and CDR2 YYEEEE. With 8 bases clipped from V and 0 bases from J, the junction kept 6 bases outside the gene matches. The CDR3 has 14 residues. This chain's CDR3 is CASGLGSSTDTQYF. Here the CDR3 DNA reads TGTGCCAGTGGACTAGGGTCTAGCACAGATACGCAGTATTTT.

The rearrangement uses TRBV12-5 and TRBJ2-2; D may be TRBD1 (6 bases). V was cut by 1 base and J by 6 bases, with 12 bases left in between. This CDR3 contains 15 residues. Per germline, CDR1 LGHNT and CDR2 FRNRAP. DNA for the CDR3: TGTGCTAGTGGTTTGGCGGCAGGGGCCTCCGGGGAGCTGTTTTTT. Translating it yields CASGLAAGASGELFF.

This chain connects TRBV6-5 to TRBJ2-5; the D gene is possibly TRBD2 (7 bases). Germline V gene lookup returns CDR1 MNHEY and CDR2 SVGAGI. CDR3 length equals 13 residues. The V end lost 8 bases, the J end lost 1 base, and 11 bases lay between the germline ends. CDR3 residues: CASGRGSQETQYF. The CDR3 DNA is TGTGCCAGCGGGAGGGGGAGCCAAGAGACCCAGTACTTC.

CDR3 region: CASSTLHGGRAEEQFF. DNA for the CDR3: TGTGCCAGTAGTACCCTCCATGGCGGGAGGGCCGAAGAGCAGTTCTTC. The rearrangement uses TRBV19 and TRBJ2-1; 9 bases are shared with TRBD2. The CDR3 contains 16 residues. Losses at the gene ends were 4 bases for V and 10 bases for J; bases not matched to a gene: 14. Germline assignment: CDR1 LNHDA and CDR2 SQIVND (reference sequence).

The chain is built from TRBV13 and TRBJ2-2, with 12 bases aligning to TRBD2. With 5 bases clipped from V and 2 bases from J, the junction kept 3 bases outside the gene matches. Per the germline V gene, CDR1 is PRHDT and CDR2 is FYEKMQ (reference sequence). This CDR3 comprises 16 residues. The CDR3 is CASSLLAGGNTGELFF. In nucleotides, the CDR3 is TGTGCCAGCAGCCTACTAGCGGGGGGAAACACCGGGGAGCTGTTTTTT.

This rearrangement joins TRBV25-1 to TRBJ1-2, with 9 bases lining up with TRBD1. This CDR3 has 16 amino acids. The ends lost 2 bases at V and 8 bases at J; junction bases unmatched: 12. Germline CDR1 reads MGHDK; CDR2 reads SYGVNS. In nucleotides, the CDR3 is TGTGCCAGCAGTGAAGCAATGCCGGGACAGGGATTAGGCTACACCTTC. Translation: CASSEAMPGQGLGYTF.

This chain connects TRBV5-1 to TRBJ2-5; D is possibly TRBD1 or TRBD2 (6 bases each). V was cut by 0 bases and J by 4 bases, with 13 bases left in between. The CDR3 is made up of 15 amino acids. Germline loops: CDR1 SGHRS, CDR2 YFSETQ. The CDR3 nucleotides are TGCGCCAGCAGCTTGGCATTGGGGGGCCCAGAGACCCAGTACTTC. Amino acids: CASSLALGGPETQYF.

This sequence joins TRBV7-2 and TRBJ2-5; TRBD2 agrees at 8 bases. The CDR3 has 16 amino acids. The V gene end was trimmed by 5 bases and the J gene end by 9 bases; junction bases not matched to a gene: 17. The germline gives CDR1 SGHTA, CDR2 FQGNSA. CDR3 DNA sequence: TGTGCCAGCAGCCCGGGGGGGCCTACGTCCCAAGTAGCCCAGTACTTC. This encodes CASSPGGPTSQVAQYF.

This clone was observed a single time. The V gene is TRBV5-1, the J gene TRBJ1-2; no firm D call. The germline CDR1 and CDR2 sequences are SGHRS and YFSETQ. Trimming stripped 0 bases from V and 8 bases from J, with 17 bases between. The CDR3 runs to 15 residues. CDR3 region: CASSLAATFRQGYTF. Here the CDR3 DNA reads TGCGCCAGCAGCTTGGCGGCCACCTTCCGACAAGGCTACACCTTC.

The chain couples TRBV6-5 to TRBJ1-1, with no clear D. V lost 4 bases and J lost 4, with 13 bases in between. Germline assignment: CDR1 MNHEY and CDR2 SVGAGI. The CDR3 covers 14 residues. The CDR3 loop reads CASSLQSVGTEAFF. CDR3 coding DNA: TGTGCCAGCAGTTTACAGAGTGTGGGCACTGAAGCTTTCTTT.

The gene calls are TRBV6-5 and TRBJ1-2, with a weak D call TRBD1 (5 bases). Germline V gives CDR1 MNHEY, CDR2 SVGAGI. CDR3 length: 13 amino acids. V lost 7 bases and J 9 bases, leaving 18 bases between the germline ends. The CDR3 reads CASNGGIPLRYTF. CDR3 bases: TGTGCCAGCAATGGGGGGATACCCCTACGCTACACCTTC.

This clone came up a few times. The chain carries TRBV5-1 and TRBJ2-3, with D hard to call. Germline loops: CDR1 SGHRS, CDR2 YFSETQ. The V and J ends lost 0 bases and 2 bases respectively, with 7 bases between them. This CDR3 has 14 residues. CDR3: CASSLGRFTDTQYF. DNA for the CDR3: TGCGCCAGCAGCTTGGGTCGGTTCACAGATACGCAGTATTTT.

This sequence joins TRBV14 and TRBJ2-1; the match to TRBD1 covers 8 bases. This CDR3 region has 20 residues. Unmatched junction bases numbered 18, after V lost 1 base and J lost 4 bases. Germline V gene data show CDR1 as SGHDN and CDR2 as FVKESK. The CDR3 reads CASSQGGQGLNKYLYNEQFF. CDR3 sequence (DNA): TGTGCCAGCAGCCAAGGTGGACAGGGTCTCAACAAATACCTTTACAATGAGCAGTTCTTC.

This chain links TRBV23-1 with TRBJ2-7, with 7 bases aligning to TRBD2. TRBV23-1 is designated an ORF whose function remains uncertain. The CDR3 length is 12 residues. J gave up 7 bases and V 4 bases, and 4 bases lay outside the gene matches. CDR3 amino acids: CASSRGGREQYV. The DNA of the CDR3 is TGCGCCAGCAGTCGGGGGGGTAGGGAGCAGTACGTC.

This chain links TRBV4-2 with TRBJ1-2, with TRBD1 identical over 7 bases. V lost 2 bases to trimming and J lost 3 bases; unmatched junction nucleotides: 9. The CDR3 is made up of 16 amino acids. Germline V gene data show CDR1 as LGHNA and CDR2 as YNFKEQ. The CDR3 region has the DNA TGTGCCAGCAGCCAATTCGACAGGGATTTTGACTATGGCTACACCTTC. It translates to CASSQFDRDFDYGYTF.

The chain uses TRBV15 and TRBJ2-3; 10 nucleotides agree with TRBD2. The CDR3 is 16 residues long. The germline gives CDR1 LNHNV, CDR2 YYDKDF (reference sequence). V lost 1 base, J lost 4 bases, and 5 bases stayed unmatched. CDR3 sequence reads: CATSRGGSGRSDTQYF. CDR3 coding DNA: TGTGCCACCAGCAGAGGCGGTAGCGGGAGGTCAGATACGCAGTATTTT. Supplemented by reference TRBV15 and TRBJ2-3, the full variable domain reads DAMVIQNPRYQVTQFGKPVTLSCSQTLNHNVMYWYQQKSSQAPKLLFHYYDKDFNNEADTPDNFQSRRPNTSFCFLDIRSPGLGDTAMYLCATSRGGSGRSDTQYFGPGTRLTVL.

CDR3 loop: CASSTLGLGLADTQYF. The CDR3 DNA follows: TGTGCCAGCAGCACCTTGGGACTCGGATTGGCAGATACGCAGTATTTT. This chain uses TRBV9 with TRBJ2-3, with a weak D call TRBD2 (6 bases). This CDR3 spans 16 amino acids. CDR1 is SGDLS, CDR2 YYNGEE, per germline. V lost 4 bases, J lost 4 bases, and 19 bases lay in between.

V gene TRBV9 combines with J gene TRBJ2-5, with TRBD2 identical over 12 bases. Germline CDR1 and CDR2: SGDLS and YYNGEE. This CDR3 is built from 14 residues. The V and J ends lost 2 bases and 5 bases, in that order; junction bases with no gene match: 1. The CDR3 DNA sequence: TGTGCCAGCAGCGTGACTAGCGGGAGCGAGACCCAGTACTTC. This translates into CASSVTSGSETQYF.

The chain employs TRBV5-1 and TRBJ2-3, with 12 bases that match TRBD2. V lost 4 bases, J lost 2 bases, and 11 bases stayed unmatched. The CDR3 is 18 residues long. Germline V CDR1 and CDR2: SGHRS, YFSETQ. For the CDR3, the DNA is TGCGCCAGCAGCCCTGGACTAGCGGGGTTTTCCCACACAGATACGCAGTATTTT. It codes for CASSPGLAGFSHTDTQYF.

The CDR3 sequence is CASSLGTGDVGELFF. The CDR3 bases are TGTGCCAGCAGCTTAGGGACAGGGGACGTCGGGGAGCTGTTTTTT. The J gene is TRBJ2-2, the V gene TRBV7-9, with 9 bases fitting TRBD1. CDR1 SEHNR and CDR2 FQNEAQ come from the germline V gene (reference sequence). The CDR3 length is 15 residues. Trimming took 1 base from V and 7 from J; bases not matched to a gene: 4.

This chain links TRBV6-6 with TRBJ2-7; D is perhaps TRBD1 (5 bases). The length of the CDR3 is 13 residues. Germline assignment: CDR1 MNHNY and CDR2 SVGAGI (reference sequence). Trimming stripped 7 bases from V and 4 bases from J, with 14 bases between. CDR3 sequence: CASNFQGPYEQYF. CDR3 bases: TGTGCCAGCAACTTTCAGGGCCCATACGAGCAGTACTTC.